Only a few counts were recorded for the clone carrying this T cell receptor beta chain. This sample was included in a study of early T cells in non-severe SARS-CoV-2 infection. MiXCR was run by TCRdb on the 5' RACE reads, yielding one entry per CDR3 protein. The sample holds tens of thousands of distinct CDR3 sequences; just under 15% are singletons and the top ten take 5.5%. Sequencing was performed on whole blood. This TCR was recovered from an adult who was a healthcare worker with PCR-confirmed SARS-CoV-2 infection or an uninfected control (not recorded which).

CDR3 loop: CASSYEEDLSSYEQYF. CDR3 sequence (DNA): TGTGCCAGCAGTTACGAAGAGGATTTAAGCTCCTACGAGCAGTACTTC. V gene TRBV6-2 or TRBV6-3 combines with J gene TRBJ2-7; D ambiguous. The germline V and J ends were trimmed by 2 bases and 0 bases, with 14 bases remaining between them. CDR3 length: 16 residues. CDR1 is MNHEY and CDR2 is SVGEGT in the germline V gene.